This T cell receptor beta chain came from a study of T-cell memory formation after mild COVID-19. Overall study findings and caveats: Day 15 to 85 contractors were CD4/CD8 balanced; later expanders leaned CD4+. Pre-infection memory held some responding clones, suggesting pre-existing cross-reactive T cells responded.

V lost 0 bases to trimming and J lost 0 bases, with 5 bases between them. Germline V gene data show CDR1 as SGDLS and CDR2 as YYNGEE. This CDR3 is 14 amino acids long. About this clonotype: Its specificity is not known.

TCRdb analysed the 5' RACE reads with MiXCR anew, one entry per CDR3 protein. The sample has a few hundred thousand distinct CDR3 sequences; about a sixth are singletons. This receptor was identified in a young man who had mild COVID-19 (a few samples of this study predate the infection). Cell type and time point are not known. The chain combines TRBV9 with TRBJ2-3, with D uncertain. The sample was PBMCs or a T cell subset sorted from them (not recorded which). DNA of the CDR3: TGTGCCAGCAGCGTAGGGGATAGCACAGATACGCAGTATTTT. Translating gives CASSVGDSTDTQYF.